This TCR beta chain was found in a study of blood T cell repertoires in COVID-19. As for the study in general: Both acute and convalescent COVID-19 samples were obtained from the United States, Italy and Spain.

Authors' data handling: Estimates of nucleated cell counts were drawn from the amplification of reference gene primers. Assay used: immunoSEQ multiplex PCR; TCRdb lists only in-frame clones, some missing. V, J and clone size are those of that table, while D and trimming were read from the DNA. Here the sample spans about 130,000 clones, around 80% being singletons. The length of the CDR3 is 17 residues. The trim removed 4 bases at V and 0 bases at J, leaving 9 bases unmatched. Germline-derived CDR1 and CDR2 are SGDLS and YYNGEE. The TCR sequence derives from a human donor in a cohort sampled during active COVID-19. The chain uses TRBV9 and TRBJ1-5; TRBD1 matches at 8 bases. Sequencing was carried out using peripheral blood. The CDR3 here is CASSPGGGRYSNQPQHF. CDR3 nucleotides: TGTGCCAGCAGCCCAGGGGGCGGAAGATATAGCAATCAGCCCCAGCATTTT.